This TCR beta chain was captured in a study of T-cell reconstitution after alpha-beta-depleted transplantation in children. Findings and limits, study-wide: Newly produced T cells mostly provided counts and TCRbeta diversity after one year, as hyperexpanded clones declined.

Trimming shortened V by 10 bases and J by 7 bases, and 16 bases separated the two germline ends. The CDR3 runs 13 residues. This clonotype was counted only a few times. Its antigen remains unknown. Unique molecular identifiers were used to barcode this TCRbeta library. TCRdb called the PCR reads again in MiXCR, with one record for every CDR3 protein. This sample has about 48,000 distinct CDR3 sequences, with under 6.5% found just once. The chain uses TRBV12-3 or TRBV12-4 and TRBJ1-4; maybe TRBD1 (5 bases). The TCR was taken from a female patient aged 2-10 years who had a stem cell transplant for aplastic anemia, so the T cells may come from the graft donor. The source was PBMCs, mostly from graft donor cells, collected 60 days after TCRalphabeta/CD19-depleted stem cell transplant. CDR3 sequence: CATPEGCGEKLFF. In DNA form, the CDR3 reads TGTGCCACCCCGGAGGGGTGTGGTGAAAAACTGTTTTTT.